The entry below gives a single T cell receptor beta chain sequence along with its context. The sample comes from a study of control samples from healthy donors and cancer patients. The method was immunoSEQ multiplex PCR; TCRdb's version includes in-frame clones alone and lacks a portion of them. The sample yields some 200,000 clones, 75% to 95% seen once. After removal of 3 bases from V and 4 bases from J, the junction contained 3 bases not matched to a gene. Per the germline V gene, CDR1 is SQVTM and CDR2 is ANQGSEA. This CDR3 spans 15 amino acids. The rearrangement uses TRBV29-1 and TRBJ2-1, with 13 nucleotides matching TRBD2. Sequencing was performed on blood. The receptor was isolated from a woman aged 25-40 years in good health. The CDR3 DNA reads TGCAGCGTTGAGGGGACTAGCGGGACTTACAATGAGCAGTTCTTC. Protein: CSVEGTSGTYNEQFF.